The T cell receptor (beta chain) described here comes from a study of T cell repertoires in cytomegalovirus infection. Study details: CMV epitopes used comprised recently identified HLA-C-restricted ones and well-studied HLA-B-restricted ones. Both CMV infection and a matching HLA type were indicated by public TCR beta signatures.

The V gene lost 0 bases and the J gene lost 4 bases, with 9 bases spanning the gap. CDR3 length: 14 residues. The germline gives CDR1 SGHTA, CDR2 FQGNSA. This clonotype was detected many times. Its antigen remains unknown. One entry per CDR3 protein, called by TCRdb with MiXCR from the reads. The table includes some 500,000 distinct CDR3 sequences, more than 30% detected once. The material was cultured PBMCs, obtained from culture after CMV antigen stimulation. The source is a human donor in good health (CMV status not recorded). Some clones in this sample may be carry-over from other donors' samples. The genes are TRBV7-2 and TRBJ1-1; D ambiguous. CDR3 sequence reads: CASSLAAQGTEAFF. CDR3 in DNA: TGTGCCAGCAGCTTAGCAGCTCAAGGCACTGAAGCTTTCTTT.